The 8 T cell receptor beta chains given below trace back to one sample, sequenced in a study of response to subunit inactivated influenza vaccine. TCRdb redid the calling of the RT-PCR reads with MiXCR, one entry per CDR3 protein. The table lists over 150,000 distinct CDR3 sequences, around 10% of them singletons. The sequences come from CD8+ T cells sorted from PBMCs, collected approximately 25 months after vaccination. These receptors all stem from a man aged 50 to 69 who received an inactivated influenza vaccine.

This clonotype was seen more than once but under ten times. This chain connects TRBV7-9 to TRBJ1-2; 7 nucleotides match TRBD1. The trim removed 3 bases at V and 8 bases at J, leaving 0 bases unmatched. Germline-derived CDR1 and CDR2 are SEHNR and FQNEAQ (reference sequence). The CDR3 contains 11 residues. The DNA of the CDR3 is TGTGCCAGCAGCTTGACAGGGGGCTACACCTTC. Amino acids: CASSLTGGYTF. Drawing the rest from reference TRBV7-9 and TRBJ1-2, the complete variable domain is DTGVSQNPRHKITKRGQNVTFRCDPISEHNRLYWYRQTLGQGPEFLTYFQNEAQLEKSRLLSDRFSAERPKGSFSTLEIQRTEQGDSAMYLCASSLTGGYTFGSGTRLTVV.

In its sample, this clonotype was seen a few times. V usage is TRBV28 and J usage is TRBJ2-3, with D possibly matching TRBD1 (5 bases). CDR1 is MDHEN and CDR2 is SYDVKM in the germline V gene. The V end lost 5 bases, the J end lost 1 base, and 16 bases lay between the germline ends. The CDR3 covers 16 residues. The CDR3 coding sequence is TGTGCCAGCAGTCCCTCCGCCCTACAGGGCACAGATACGCAGTATTTT. Its translation: CASSPSALQGTDTQYF.

Many counts were recorded for this clonotype. This chain links TRBV6-1 with TRBJ2-3, with a possible D match to TRBD1 (5 bases). The ends were cut back, 7 bases at V and 3 bases at J, with 14 bases in the middle. The CDR3 covers 14 residues. Germline V gene sequence: CDR1 MNHNS, CDR2 SASEGT. The CDR3 nucleotides read TGTGCCAGCACCGAATCAGGGCGAACAGATACGCAGTATTTT. Encoded protein: CASTESGRTDTQYF.

In nucleotides, the CDR3 is TGCAGTGCTAGAGCGGTTGCGGGACCCTACAATGAGCAGTTCTTC. This sequence encodes CSARAVAGPYNEQFF. This chain links TRBV20-1 with TRBJ2-1; TRBD2 might be the D (6 bases). CDR3 length equals 15 residues. CDR1 and CDR2 (germline): DFQATT, SNEGSKA (reference sequence). V dropped 1 base and J dropped 2 bases, with 12 bases sitting between them.

At least ten counts were recorded for this clonotype. The rearrangement joins TRBV12-3 or TRBV12-4 to TRBJ1-1; D gene unclear. The CDR3 contains 12 residues. V gave up 3 bases and J gave up 1 base, with 3 bases separating them. This CDR3 is CASSFPNTEAFF. The CDR3 coding sequence is TGTGCCAGCAGTTTTCCGAACACTGAAGCTTTCTTT.

The J gene is TRBJ2-4, the V gene TRBV21-1; no DNA check was done on the table's D call, TRBD1. TRBV21-1 is a recognized pseudogene. CDR3 length equals 14 residues. The CDR3 coding sequence is TGTGCCAGCAGCAAAGCGGGACAAGAAAACATTCAGTACTTC. It specifies CASSKAGQENIQYF.

There are a few counts of this clonotype. The V gene is TRBV9, the J gene TRBJ1-1, with D uncertain. Trimming stripped 4 bases from V and 4 bases from J, with 11 bases between. The length of the CDR3 is 13 residues. In germline, CDR1 is SGDLS, CDR2 YYNGEE. CDR3 in amino acids: CASSFPGRTEAFF. CDR3 DNA sequence: TGTGCCAGCAGCTTCCCGGGTCGCACTGAAGCTTTCTTT.

This clonotype came up a few times. This chain connects TRBV2 to TRBJ2-1; 15 bases match TRBD2. Germline V lookup: CDR1 SNHLY, CDR2 FYNNEI. After removal of 5 bases from V and 0 bases from J, the junction contained 11 bases not matched to a gene. This CDR3 contains 20 residues. The CDR3 region has the DNA TGTGCCAGCAGTCCTTCGGTAGGGACTAGCGGGGGGTACTCCTACAATGAGCAGTTCTTC. This encodes CASSPSVGTSGGYSYNEQFF.